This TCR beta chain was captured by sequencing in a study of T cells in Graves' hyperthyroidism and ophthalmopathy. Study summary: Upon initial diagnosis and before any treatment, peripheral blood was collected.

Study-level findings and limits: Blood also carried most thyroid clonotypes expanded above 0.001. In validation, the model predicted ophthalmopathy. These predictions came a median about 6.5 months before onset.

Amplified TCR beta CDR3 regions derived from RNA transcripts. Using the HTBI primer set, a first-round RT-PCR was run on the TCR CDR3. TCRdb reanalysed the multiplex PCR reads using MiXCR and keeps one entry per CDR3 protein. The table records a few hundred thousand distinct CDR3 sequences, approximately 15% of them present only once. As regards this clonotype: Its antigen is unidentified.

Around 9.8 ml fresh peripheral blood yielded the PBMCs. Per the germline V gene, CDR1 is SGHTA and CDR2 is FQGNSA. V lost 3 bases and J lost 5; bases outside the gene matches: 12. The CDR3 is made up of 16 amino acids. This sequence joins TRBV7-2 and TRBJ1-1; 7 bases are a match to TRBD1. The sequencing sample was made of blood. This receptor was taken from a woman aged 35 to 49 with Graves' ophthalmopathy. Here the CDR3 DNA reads TGTGCCAGCAGCTTCCAGGCAGGGGGTACCCGGACTGAAGCTTTCTTT. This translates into CASSFQAGGTRTEAFF.